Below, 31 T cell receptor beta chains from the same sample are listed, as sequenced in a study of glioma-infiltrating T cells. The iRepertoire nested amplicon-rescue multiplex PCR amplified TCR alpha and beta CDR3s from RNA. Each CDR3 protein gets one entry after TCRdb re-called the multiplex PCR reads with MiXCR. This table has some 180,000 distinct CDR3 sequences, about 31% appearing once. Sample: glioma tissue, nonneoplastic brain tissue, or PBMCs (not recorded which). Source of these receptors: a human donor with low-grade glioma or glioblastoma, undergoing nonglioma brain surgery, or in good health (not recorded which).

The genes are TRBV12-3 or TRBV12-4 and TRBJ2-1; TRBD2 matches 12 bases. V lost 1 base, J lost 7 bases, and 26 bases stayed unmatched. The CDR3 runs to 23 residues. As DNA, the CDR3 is TGTGCCAGCAGTTTAGAAAGTCGAAATCTCATCTCGACGACTAGCGGGAGTGGAAATGAGCAGTTCTTC. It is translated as CASSLESRNLISTTSGSGNEQFF.

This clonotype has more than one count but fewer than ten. CDR3 protein: CASSLYSPIQETQYF. The CDR3 DNA sequence: TGTGCCAGCAGCTTATACTCGCCTATCCAAGAGACCCAGTACTTC. The chain recombines TRBV7-2 with TRBJ2-5; no reliable D call. The CDR3 spans 15 residues. The germline V gene encodes CDR1 SGHTA and CDR2 FQGNSA. Trimming pared 2 bases from V and 1 base from J, leaving 11 bases between. Looking up the rest from reference TRBV7-2 and TRBJ2-5 gives the full variable domain: GAGVSQSPSNKVTEKGKDVELRCDPISGHTALYWYRQSLGQGLEFLIYFQGNSAPDKSGLPSDRFSAERTGGSVSTLTIQRTQQEDSAVYLCASSLYSPIQETQYFGPGTRLLVL.

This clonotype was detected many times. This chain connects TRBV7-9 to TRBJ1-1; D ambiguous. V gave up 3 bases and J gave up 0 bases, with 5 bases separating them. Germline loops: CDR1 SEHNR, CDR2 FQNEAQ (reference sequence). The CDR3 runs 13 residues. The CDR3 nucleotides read TGTGCCAGCAGCTTTTTTATGAACACTGAAGCTTTCTTT. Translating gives CASSFFMNTEAFF.

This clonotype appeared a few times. The CDR3 is CASSPGAVSYEQYF. DNA of the CDR3: TGTGCCAGCTCACCAGGGGCGGTCTCCTACGAGCAGTACTTC. The chain uses TRBV18 and TRBJ2-7; D may be TRBD1 (5 bases). Trimming left V 2 bases short and J 0 bases short, with 8 bases between. Looked up from germline, CDR1 is KGHSH and CDR2 is LQKENI. The CDR3 runs 14 residues.

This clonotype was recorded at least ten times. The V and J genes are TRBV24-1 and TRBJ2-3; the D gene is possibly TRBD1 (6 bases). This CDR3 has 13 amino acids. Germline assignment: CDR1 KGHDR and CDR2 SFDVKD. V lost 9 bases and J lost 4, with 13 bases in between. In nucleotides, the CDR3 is TGTGCCACCGGGGGCCGCGGAGCAGATACGCAGTATTTT. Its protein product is CATGGRGADTQYF.

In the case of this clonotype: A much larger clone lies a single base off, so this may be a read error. Here the CDR3 reads CAGSKLAGGANEQFF. CDR3 DNA sequence: TGTGCCGGCAGTAAGTTAGCGGGAGGGGCCAATGAGCAGTTCTTC. This sequence joins TRBV28 and TRBJ2-1; 11 bases line up with TRBD2. This CDR3 spans 15 amino acids. Germline CDR1 is MDHEN and CDR2 is SYDVKM.

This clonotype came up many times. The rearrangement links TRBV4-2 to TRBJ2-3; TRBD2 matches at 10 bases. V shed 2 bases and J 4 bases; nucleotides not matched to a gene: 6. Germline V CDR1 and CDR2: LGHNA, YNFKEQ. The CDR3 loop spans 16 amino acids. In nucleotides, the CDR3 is TGTGCCAGCAGCCAAAGTCGGCTAGCGGGAGCAGATACGCAGTATTTT. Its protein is CASSQSRLAGADTQYF.

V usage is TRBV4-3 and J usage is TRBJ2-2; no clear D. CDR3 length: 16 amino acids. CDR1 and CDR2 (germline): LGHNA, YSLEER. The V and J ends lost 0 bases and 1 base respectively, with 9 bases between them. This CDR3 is CASSQDRFLNTGELFF. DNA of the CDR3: TGCGCCAGCAGCCAAGATCGGTTCCTGAACACCGGGGAGCTGTTTTTT.

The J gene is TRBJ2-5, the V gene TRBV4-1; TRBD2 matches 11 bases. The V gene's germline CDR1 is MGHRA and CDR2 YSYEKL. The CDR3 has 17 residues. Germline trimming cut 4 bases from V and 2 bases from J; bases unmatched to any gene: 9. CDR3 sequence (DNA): TGCGCCAGCAGCCCCACCCCGGGACTAGCGGAACAAGAGACCCAGTACTTC. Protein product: CASSPTPGLAEQETQYF.

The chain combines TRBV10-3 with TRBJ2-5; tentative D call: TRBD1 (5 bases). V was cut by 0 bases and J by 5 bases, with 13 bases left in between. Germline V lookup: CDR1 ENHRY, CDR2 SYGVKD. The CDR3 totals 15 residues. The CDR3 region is CAISESEPYRETQYF. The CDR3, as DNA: TGTGCCATCAGTGAGTCTGAGCCCTACAGGGAGACCCAGTACTTC.

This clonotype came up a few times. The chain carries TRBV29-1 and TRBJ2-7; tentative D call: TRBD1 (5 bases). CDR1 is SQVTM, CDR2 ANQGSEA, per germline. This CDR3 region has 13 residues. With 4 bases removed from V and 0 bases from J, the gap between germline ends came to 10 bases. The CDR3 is CSVATATSYEQYF. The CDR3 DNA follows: TGCAGCGTTGCGACAGCGACCTCCTACGAGCAGTACTTC.

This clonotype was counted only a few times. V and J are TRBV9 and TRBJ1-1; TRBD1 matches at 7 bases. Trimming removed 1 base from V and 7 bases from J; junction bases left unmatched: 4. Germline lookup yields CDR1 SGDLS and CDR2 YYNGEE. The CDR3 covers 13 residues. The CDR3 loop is CASSVQGEGEAFF. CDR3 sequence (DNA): TGTGCCAGCAGCGTACAGGGGGAAGGTGAAGCTTTCTTT.

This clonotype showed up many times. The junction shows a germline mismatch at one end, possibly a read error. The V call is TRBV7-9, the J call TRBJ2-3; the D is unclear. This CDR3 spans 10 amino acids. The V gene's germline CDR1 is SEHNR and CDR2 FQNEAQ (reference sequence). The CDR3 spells CASSLGPVWF. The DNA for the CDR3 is TGTGCCAGCAGCTTAGGCCCGGTTTGGTTT.

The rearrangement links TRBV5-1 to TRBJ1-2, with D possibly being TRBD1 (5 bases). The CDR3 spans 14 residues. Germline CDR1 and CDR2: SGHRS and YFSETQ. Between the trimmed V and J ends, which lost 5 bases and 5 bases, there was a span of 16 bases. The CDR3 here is CASRTEQASYGYTF. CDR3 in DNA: TGCGCCAGCAGGACAGAGCAAGCTTCATATGGCTACACCTTC.

CDR3 residues: CTAGGFNEQFF. In DNA, the CDR3 is TGCACCGCGGGCGGTTTCAATGAGCAGTTCTTC. The V call is TRBV20-1, the J call TRBJ2-1; TRBD2 is a possible D gene (5 bases). CDR1 and CDR2 (germline): DFQATT, SNEGSKA (reference sequence). CDR3 length: 11 amino acids.

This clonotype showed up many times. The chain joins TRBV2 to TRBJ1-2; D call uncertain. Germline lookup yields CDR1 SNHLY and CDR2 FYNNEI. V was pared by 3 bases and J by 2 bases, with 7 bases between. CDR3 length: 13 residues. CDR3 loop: CASSDGPNYGYTF. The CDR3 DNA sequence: TGTGCCAGCAGTGACGGGCCCAACTATGGCTACACCTTC.

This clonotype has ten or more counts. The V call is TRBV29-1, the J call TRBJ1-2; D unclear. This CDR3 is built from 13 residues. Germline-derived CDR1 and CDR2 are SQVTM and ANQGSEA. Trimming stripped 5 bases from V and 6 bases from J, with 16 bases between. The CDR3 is CSVSIVQQNGYTF. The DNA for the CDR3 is TGCAGCGTTTCCATCGTCCAACAGAATGGCTACACCTTC.

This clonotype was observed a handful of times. The CDR3, as DNA: TGCGCCAGCAGCCAGTCATCCACCGGGGAGCTGTTTTTT. It translates to CASSQSSTGELFF. The chain links TRBV4-1 to TRBJ2-2; D remains unclear. The CDR3 spans 13 residues. The germline V and J ends were trimmed by 3 bases and 4 bases, with 6 bases remaining between them. Germline values: CDR1 MGHRA, CDR2 YSYEKL.

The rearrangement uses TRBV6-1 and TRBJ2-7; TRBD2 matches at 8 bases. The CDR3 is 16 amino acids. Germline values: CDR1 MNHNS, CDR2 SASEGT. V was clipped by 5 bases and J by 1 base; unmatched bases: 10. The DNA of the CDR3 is TGTGCCAGCAGTCCAATAAGCGGGAGAAGTTCCTACGAGCAGTACTTC. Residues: CASSPISGRSSYEQYF.

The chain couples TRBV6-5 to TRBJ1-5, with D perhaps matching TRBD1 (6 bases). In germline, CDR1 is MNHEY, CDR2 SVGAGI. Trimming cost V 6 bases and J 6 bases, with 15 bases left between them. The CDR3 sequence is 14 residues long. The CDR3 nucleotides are TGTGCCAGCAGCGAGGGGGGGCCCATTCAGCCCCAGCATTTT. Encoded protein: CASSEGGPIQPQHF.

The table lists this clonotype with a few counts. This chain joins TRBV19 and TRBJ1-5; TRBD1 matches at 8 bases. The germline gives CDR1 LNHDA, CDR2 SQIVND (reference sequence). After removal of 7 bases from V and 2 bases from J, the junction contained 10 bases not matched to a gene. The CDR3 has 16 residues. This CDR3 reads CASTTGDRIGNQPQHF. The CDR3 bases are TGTGCCAGTACGACAGGGGATCGTATAGGCAATCAGCCCCAGCATTTT.

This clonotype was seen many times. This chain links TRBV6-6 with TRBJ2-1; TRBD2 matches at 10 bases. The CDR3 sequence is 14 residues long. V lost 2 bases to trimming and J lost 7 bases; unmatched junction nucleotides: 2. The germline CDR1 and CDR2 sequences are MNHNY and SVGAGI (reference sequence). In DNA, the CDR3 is TGTGCCAGCAGTTACGGGACTAGCGTGAATGAGCAGTTCTTC. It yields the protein CASSYGTSVNEQFF.

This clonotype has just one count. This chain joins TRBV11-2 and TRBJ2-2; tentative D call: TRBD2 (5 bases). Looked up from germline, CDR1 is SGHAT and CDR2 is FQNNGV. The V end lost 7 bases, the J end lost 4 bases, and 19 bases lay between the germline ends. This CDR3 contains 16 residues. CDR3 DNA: TGTGCCAGCAACCAGCCTGGGAGTGTGTTCACCGGGGAGCTGTTTTTT. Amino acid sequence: CASNQPGSVFTGELFF.

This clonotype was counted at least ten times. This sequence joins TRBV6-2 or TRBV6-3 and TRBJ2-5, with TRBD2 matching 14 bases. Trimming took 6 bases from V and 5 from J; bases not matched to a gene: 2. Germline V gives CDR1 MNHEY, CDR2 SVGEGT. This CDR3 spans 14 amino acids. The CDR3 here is CASSWTSGGETQYF. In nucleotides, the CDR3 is TGTGCCAGCAGCTGGACTAGCGGGGGGGAGACCCAGTACTTC.

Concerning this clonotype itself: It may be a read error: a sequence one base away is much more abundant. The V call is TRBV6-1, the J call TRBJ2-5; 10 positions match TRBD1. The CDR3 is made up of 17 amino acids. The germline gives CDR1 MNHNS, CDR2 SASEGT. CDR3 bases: TGTGCCAACAGTACTCCGGGACAGGGGAGACTGGGAGAGACCCAGTACTTC. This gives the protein CANSTPGQGRLGETQYF.

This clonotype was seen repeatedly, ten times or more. DNA for the CDR3: TGTGCCAGCAGCAATGGGGGGGGGTACAACTATGGCTACACCTTC. The encoded protein is CASSNGGGYNYGYTF. The J gene is TRBJ1-2, the V gene TRBV7-2; possible D gene TRBD1, 5 bases. Per the germline V gene, CDR1 is SGHTA and CDR2 is FQGNSA. The CDR3 totals 15 residues. Trimming left V 5 bases short and J 2 bases short, with 15 bases between.

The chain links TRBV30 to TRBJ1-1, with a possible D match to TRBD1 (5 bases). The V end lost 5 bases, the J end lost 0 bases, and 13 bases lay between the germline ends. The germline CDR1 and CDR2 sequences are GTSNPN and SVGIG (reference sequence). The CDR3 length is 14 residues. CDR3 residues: CAWDRGGMNTEAFF. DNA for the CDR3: TGTGCCTGGGATCGGGGGGGTATGAACACTGAAGCTTTCTTT.

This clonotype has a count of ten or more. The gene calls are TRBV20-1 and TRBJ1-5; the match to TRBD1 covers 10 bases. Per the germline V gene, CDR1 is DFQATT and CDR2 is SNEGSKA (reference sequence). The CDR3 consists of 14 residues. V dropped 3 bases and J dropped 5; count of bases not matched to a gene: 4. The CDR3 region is CSASGQGVDQPQHF. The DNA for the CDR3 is TGCAGTGCTAGCGGACAGGGGGTAGATCAGCCCCAGCATTTT.

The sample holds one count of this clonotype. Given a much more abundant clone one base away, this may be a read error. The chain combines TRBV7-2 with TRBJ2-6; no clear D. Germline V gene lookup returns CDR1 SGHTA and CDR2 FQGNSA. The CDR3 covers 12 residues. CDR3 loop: CASAFGSNVLTF. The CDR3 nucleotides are TGTGCCAGCGCGTTTGGGTCCAACGTCCTGACTTTC.

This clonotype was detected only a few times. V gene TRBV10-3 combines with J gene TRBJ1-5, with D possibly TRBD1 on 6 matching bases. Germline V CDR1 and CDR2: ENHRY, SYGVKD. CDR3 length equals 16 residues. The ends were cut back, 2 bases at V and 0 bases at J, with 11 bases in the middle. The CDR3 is CAISEGQKYSNQPQHF. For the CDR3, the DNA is TGTGCCATCAGTGAGGGACAGAAATATAGCAATCAGCCCCAGCATTTT.

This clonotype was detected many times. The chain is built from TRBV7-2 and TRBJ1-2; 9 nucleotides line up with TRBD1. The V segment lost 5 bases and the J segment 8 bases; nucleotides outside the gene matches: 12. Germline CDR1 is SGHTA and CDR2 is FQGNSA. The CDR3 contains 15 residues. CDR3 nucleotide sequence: TGTGCCAGCAGCAACCCGGGACAGGGAAAAACGGGCTACACCTTC. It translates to CASSNPGQGKTGYTF.